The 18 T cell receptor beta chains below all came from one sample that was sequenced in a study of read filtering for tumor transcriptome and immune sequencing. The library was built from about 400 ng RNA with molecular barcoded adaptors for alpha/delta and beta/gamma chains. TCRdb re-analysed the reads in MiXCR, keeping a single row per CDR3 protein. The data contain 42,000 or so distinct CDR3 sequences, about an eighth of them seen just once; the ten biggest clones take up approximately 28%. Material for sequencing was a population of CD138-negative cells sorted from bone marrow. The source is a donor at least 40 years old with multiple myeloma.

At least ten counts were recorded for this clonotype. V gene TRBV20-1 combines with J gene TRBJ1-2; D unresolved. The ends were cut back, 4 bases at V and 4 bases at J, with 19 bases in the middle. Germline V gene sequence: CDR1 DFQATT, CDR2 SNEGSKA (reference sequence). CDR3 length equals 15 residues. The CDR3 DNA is TGCAGTGCTACTCCCGACGGGATGGTGAGCTATGGCTACACCTTC. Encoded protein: CSATPDGMVSYGYTF.

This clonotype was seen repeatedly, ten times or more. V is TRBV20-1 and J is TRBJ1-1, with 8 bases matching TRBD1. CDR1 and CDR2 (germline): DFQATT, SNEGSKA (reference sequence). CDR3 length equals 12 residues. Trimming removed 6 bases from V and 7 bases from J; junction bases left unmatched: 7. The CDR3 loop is CSAYGQGSEAFF. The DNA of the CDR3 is TGCAGTGCCTATGGACAGGGTAGTGAAGCTTTCTTT.

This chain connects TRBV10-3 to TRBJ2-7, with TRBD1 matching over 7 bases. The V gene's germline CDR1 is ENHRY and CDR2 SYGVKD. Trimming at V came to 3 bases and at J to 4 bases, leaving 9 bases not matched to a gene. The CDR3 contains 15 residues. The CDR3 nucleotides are TGTGCCATCAGTGACCCTGAGGACAGGCCTTACGAGCAGTACTTC. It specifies CAISDPEDRPYEQYF.

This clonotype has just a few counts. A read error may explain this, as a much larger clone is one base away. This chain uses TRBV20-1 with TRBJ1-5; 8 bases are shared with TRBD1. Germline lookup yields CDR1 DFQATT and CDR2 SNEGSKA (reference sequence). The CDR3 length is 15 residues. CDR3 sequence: CGARNQDRANQPQHF. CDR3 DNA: TGCGGTGCTCGAAACCAGGACAGGGCGAATCAGCCCCAGCATTTT.

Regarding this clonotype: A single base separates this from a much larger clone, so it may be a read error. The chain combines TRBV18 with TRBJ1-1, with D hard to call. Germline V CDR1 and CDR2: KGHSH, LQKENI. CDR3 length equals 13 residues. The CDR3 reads CASSPSRSTEVFF. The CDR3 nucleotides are TGTGCCAGCTCACCCTCAAGAAGCACTGAAGTTTTCTTT.

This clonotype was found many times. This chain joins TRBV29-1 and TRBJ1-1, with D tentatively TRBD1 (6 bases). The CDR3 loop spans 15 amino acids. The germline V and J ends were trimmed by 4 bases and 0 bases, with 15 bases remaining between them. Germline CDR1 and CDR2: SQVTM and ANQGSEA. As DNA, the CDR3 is TGCAGCGTTGGACAGGATAGCGCGATGAACACTGAAGCTTTCTTT. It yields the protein CSVGQDSAMNTEAFF.

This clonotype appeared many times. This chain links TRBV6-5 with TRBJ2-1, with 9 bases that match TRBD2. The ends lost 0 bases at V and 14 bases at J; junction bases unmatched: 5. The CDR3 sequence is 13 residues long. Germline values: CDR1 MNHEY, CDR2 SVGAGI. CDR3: CASSYSSGRHEFF. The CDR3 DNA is TGTGCCAGCAGTTACTCGAGCGGGAGGCACGAGTTCTTC.

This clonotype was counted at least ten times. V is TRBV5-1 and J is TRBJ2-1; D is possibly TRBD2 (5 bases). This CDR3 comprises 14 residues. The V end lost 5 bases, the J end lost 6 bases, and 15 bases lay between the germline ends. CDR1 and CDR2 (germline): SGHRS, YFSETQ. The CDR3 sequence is CASSSTSRPNEQFF. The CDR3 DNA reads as TGCGCCAGCAGTAGTACTAGTCGTCCCAATGAGCAGTTCTTC.

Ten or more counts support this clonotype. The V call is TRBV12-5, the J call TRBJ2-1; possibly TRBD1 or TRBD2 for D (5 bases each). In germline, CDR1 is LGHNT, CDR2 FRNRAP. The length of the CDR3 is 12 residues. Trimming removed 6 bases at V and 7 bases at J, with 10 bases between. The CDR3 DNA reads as TGTGCTAGTGGAAGGTGGGGGAATGAGCAGTTCTTC. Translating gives CASGRWGNEQFF.

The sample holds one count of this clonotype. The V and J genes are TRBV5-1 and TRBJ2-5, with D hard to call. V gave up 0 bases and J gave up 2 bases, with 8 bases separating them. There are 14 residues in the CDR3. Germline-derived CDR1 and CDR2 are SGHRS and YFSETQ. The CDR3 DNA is TGCGCCAGCAGCTTGGACAGTGTACAAGAGACCCAGTACTTC. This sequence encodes CASSLDSVQETQYF.

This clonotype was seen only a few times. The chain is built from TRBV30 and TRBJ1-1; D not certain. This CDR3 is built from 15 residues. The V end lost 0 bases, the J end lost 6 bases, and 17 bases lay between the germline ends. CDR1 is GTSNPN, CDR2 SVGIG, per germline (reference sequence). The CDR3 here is CAWSVLGRIVPEAFF. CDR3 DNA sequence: TGTGCCTGGAGTGTACTGGGCAGGATCGTCCCTGAAGCTTTCTTT.

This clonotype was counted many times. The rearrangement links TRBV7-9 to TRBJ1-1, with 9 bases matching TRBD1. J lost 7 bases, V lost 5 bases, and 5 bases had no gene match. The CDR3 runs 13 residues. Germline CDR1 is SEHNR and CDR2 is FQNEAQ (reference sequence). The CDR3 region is CASSPGQGGEAFF. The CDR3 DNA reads TGTGCCAGCAGCCCGGGACAGGGAGGTGAAGCTTTCTTT. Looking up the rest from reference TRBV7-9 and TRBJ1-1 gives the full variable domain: DTGVSQNPRHKITKRGQNVTFRCDPISEHNRLYWYRQTLGQGPEFLTYFQNEAQLEKSRLLSDRFSAERPKGSFSTLEIQRTEQGDSAMYLCASSPGQGGEAFFGQGTRLTVV.

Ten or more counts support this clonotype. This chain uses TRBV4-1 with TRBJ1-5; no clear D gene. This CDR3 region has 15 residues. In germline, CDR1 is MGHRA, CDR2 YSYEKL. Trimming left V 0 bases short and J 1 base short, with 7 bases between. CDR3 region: CASSQDYRSNQPQHF. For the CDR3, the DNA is TGCGCCAGCAGCCAAGATTACAGAAGCAATCAGCCCCAGCATTTT.

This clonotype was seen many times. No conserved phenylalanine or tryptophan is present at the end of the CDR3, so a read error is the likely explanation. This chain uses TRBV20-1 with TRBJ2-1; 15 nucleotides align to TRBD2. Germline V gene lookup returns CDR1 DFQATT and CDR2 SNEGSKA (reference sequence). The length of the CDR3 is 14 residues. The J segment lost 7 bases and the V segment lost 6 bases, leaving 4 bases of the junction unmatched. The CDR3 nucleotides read TGCAGTGCAACCGGGACTAGCGGGAGGAATGAGCAGTTCATC. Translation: CSATGTSGRNEQFI.

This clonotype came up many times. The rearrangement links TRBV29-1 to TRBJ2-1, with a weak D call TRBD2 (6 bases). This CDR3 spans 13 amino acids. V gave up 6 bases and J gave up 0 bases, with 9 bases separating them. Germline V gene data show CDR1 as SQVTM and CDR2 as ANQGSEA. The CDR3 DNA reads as TGCAGCGTAGCGGGCGGCTCCTACAATGAGCAGTTCTTC. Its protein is CSVAGGSYNEQFF.

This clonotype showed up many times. This CDR3 reads CASSWRLAGDNIQYF. CDR3 DNA: TGTGCCAGCAGTTGGAGACTAGCGGGAGATAACATTCAGTACTTC. J is TRBJ2-4 and V is TRBV6-6, with 12 bases aligning to TRBD2. Germline lookup yields CDR1 MNHNY and CDR2 SVGAGI (reference sequence). After removal of 4 bases from V and 7 bases from J, the junction contained 5 bases not matched to a gene. The CDR3 runs 15 residues.

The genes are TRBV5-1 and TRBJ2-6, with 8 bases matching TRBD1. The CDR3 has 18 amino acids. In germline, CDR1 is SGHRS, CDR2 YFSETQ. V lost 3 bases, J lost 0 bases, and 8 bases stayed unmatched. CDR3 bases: TGCGCCAGCAGCTCGCGTCCGGGACAGGTCTCTGGGGCCAACGTCCTGACTTTC. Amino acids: CASSSRPGQVSGANVLTF.

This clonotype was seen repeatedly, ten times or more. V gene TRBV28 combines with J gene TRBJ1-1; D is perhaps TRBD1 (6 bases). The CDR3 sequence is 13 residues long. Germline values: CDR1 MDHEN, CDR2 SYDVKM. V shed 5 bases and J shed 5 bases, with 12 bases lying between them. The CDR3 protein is CASSPGRGTEAFF. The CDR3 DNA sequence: TGTGCCAGCAGTCCTGGAAGGGGGACTGAAGCTTTCTTT.